Detailed here is one TCR beta chain. The data stem from a study of response to subunit inactivated influenza vaccine. This CDR3 comprises 13 residues. The germline V gene encodes CDR1 LGHNA and CDR2 YSLEER. V lost 3 bases and J 7 bases, leaving 12 bases between the germline ends. TCRdb reprocessed the RT-PCR reads with MiXCR, giving one entry per CDR3 protein. Of some 500,000 distinct CDR3 sequences listed, 13% are singletons. The source material was PBMCs from blood, sampled 35 to 45 days after vaccination. V and J are TRBV4-3 and TRBJ1-2; D remains unclear. This clonotype was obtained from a man aged 50-60 years who received an inactivated influenza vaccine. CDR3 in amino acids: CASSQTTGVGYTF. CDR3 coding DNA: TGCGCCAGCAGCCAGACGACCGGGGTTGGCTACACCTTC.